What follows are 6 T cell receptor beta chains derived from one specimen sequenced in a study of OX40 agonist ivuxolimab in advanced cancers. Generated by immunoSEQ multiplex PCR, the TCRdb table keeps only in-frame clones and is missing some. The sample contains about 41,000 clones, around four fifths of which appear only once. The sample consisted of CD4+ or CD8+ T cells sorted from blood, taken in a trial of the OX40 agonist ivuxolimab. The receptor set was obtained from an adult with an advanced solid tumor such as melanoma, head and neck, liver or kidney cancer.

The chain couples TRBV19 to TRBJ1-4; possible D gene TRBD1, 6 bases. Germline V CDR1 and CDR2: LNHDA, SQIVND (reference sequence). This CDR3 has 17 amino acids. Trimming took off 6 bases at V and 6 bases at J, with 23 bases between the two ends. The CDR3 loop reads CASRLRGLTAEDEKLFF. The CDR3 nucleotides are TGTGCCAGTAGGTTGAGGGGGTTAACGGCCGAGGATGAAAAACTGTTTTTT. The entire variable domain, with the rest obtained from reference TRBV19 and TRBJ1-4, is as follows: DGGITQSPKYLFRKEGQNVTLSCEQNLNHDAMYWYRQDPGQGLRLIYYSQIVNDFQKGDIAEGYSVSREKKESFPLTVTSAQKNPTAFYLCASRLRGLTAEDEKLFFGSGTQLSVL.

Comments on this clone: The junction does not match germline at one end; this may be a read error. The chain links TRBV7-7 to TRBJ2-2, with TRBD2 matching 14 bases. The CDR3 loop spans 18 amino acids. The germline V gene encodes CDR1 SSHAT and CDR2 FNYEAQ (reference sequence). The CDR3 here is CASSERLAGGPFTGELFF. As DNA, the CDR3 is TGTGCTAGCAGCGAACGACTAGCGGGGGGGCCTTTCACCGGGGAGCTGTTTTTT.

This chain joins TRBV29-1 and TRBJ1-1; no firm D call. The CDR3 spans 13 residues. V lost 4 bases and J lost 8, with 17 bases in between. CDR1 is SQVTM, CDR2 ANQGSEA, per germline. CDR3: CSVVTPPSREAFF. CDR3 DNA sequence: TGCAGCGTTGTCACCCCCCCGTCGCGAGAAGCTTTCTTT.

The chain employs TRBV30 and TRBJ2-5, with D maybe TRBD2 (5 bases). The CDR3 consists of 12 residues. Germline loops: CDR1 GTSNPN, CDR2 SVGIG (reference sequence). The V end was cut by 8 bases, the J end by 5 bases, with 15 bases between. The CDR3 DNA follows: TGTGCCAAAGCCACGGCGGGTGAGACCCAGTACTTC. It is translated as CAKATAGETQYF.

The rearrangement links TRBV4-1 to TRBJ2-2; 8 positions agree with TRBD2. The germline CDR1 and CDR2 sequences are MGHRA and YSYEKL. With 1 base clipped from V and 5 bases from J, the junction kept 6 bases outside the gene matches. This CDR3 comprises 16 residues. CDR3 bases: TGCGCCAGCAGCCAAGTGCGGGGGGTCGCTACCGGGGAGCTGTTTTTT. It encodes CASSQVRGVATGELFF.

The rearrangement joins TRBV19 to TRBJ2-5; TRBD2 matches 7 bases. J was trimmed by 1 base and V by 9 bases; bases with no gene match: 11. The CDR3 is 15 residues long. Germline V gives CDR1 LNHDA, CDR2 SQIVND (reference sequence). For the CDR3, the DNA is TGTGCCAGCGCGGAGCAGGCGGGAGTCCAAGAGACCCAGTACTTC. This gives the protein CASAEQAGVQETQYF.